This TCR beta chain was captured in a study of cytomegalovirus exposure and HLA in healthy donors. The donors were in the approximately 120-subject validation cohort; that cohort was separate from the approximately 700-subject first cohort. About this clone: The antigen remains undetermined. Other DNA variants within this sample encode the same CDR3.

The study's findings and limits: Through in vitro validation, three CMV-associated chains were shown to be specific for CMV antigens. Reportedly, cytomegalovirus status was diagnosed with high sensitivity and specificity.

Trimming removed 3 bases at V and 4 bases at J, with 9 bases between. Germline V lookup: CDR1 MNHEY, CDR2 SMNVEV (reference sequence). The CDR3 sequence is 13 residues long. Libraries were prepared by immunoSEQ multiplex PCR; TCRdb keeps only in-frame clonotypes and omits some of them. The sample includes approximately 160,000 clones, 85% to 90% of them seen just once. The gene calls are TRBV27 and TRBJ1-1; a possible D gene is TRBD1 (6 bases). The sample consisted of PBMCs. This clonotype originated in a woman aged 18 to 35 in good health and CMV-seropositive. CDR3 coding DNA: TGTGCCAGCAGTTTTTCCAGGGGCACTGAAGCTTTCTTT. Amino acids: CASSFSRGTEAFF.